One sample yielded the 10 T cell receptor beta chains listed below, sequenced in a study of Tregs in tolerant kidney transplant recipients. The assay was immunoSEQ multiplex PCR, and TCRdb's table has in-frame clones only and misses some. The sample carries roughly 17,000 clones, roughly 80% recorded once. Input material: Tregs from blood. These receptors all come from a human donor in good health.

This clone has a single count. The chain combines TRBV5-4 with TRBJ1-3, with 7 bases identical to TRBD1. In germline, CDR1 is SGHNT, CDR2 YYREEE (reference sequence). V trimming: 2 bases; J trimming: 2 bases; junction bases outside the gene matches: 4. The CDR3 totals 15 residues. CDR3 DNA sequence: TGTGCCAGCAGCTTAGGAGGGGGCGCTGGAAACACCATATATTTT. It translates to CASSLGGGAGNTIYF.

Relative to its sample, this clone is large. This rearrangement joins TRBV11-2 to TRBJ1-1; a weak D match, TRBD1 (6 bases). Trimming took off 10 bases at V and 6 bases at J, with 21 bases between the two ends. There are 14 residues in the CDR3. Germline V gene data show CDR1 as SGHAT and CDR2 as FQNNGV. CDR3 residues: CATQRIRGRAEAFF. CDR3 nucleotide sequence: TGTGCCACCCAGCGGATCAGGGGTAGGGCTGAAGCTTTCTTT.

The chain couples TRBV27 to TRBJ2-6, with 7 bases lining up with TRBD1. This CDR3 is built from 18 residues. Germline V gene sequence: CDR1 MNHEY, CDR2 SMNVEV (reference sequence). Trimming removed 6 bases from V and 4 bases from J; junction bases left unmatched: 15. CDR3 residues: CASSPAWDSSRGANVLTF. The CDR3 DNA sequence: TGTGCCAGCAGCCCCGCTTGGGACAGTTCACGCGGGGCCAACGTCCTGACTTTC.

This CDR3 reads CASSLSGLADYEQYF. The CDR3 nucleotides are TGCGCCAGCAGCTTGTCCGGCCTAGCGGACTACGAGCAGTACTTC. This rearrangement joins TRBV5-1 to TRBJ2-7, with 7 bases lining up with TRBD2. The germline gives CDR1 SGHRS, CDR2 YFSETQ. V shed 1 base, J shed 3 bases, and the junction held 7 bases outside the gene matches. This CDR3 is built from 15 residues.

The DNA for the CDR3 is TGCGCCAGCAGCCACCTAGCGGGGGGCCATAACTACAATGAGCAGTTCTTC. It yields the protein CASSHLAGGHNYNEQFF. The genes are TRBV4-3 and TRBJ2-1, with 11 bases matching TRBD2. This CDR3 is 17 amino acids long. With 3 bases clipped from V and 3 bases from J, the junction kept 7 bases outside the gene matches. Germline lookup yields CDR1 LGHNA and CDR2 YSLEER.

CDR3 DNA sequence: TGTGCCAGCAGCTCGACAGGGTTGAACACTGAAGCTTTCTTT. This gives the protein CASSSTGLNTEAFF. The V call is TRBV7-6, the J call TRBJ1-1, with 7 bases identical to TRBD1. V gave up 4 bases and J gave up 0 bases; unmatched junction bases: 2. In germline, CDR1 is SGHVS, CDR2 FNYEAQ. This CDR3 is 14 amino acids long.

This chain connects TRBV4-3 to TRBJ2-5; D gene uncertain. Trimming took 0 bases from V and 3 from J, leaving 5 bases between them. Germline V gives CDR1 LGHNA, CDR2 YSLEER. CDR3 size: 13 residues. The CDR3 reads CASSQDREETQYF. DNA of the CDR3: TGCGCCAGCAGCCAAGATCGAGAAGAGACCCAGTACTTC.

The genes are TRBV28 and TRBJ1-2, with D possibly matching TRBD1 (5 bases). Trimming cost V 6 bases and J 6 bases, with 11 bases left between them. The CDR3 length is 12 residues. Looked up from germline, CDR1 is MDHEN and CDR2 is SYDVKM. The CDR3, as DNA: TGTGCCAGCAGAGAAGGGGTCCATGGCTACACCTTC. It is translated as CASREGVHGYTF.

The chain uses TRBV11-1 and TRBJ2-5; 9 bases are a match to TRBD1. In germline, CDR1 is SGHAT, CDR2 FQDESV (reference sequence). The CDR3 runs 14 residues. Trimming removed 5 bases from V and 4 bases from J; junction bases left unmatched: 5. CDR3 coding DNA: TGTGCCAGCAGCCCCCGGGACAGGGTAGAGACCCAGTACTTC. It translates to CASSPRDRVETQYF.

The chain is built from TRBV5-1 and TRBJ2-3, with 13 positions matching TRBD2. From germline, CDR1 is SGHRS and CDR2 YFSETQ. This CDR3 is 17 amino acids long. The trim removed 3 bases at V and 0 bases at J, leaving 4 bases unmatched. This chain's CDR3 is CASSSGLAGISTDTQYF. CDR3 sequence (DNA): TGCGCCAGCAGCTCGGGACTAGCGGGGATTAGCACAGATACGCAGTATTTT.